These 4 T cell receptor beta chains originate from one sample sequenced in a study of shared clonotypes between healthy human individuals. Clones were sequenced by immunoSEQ multiplex PCR, and TCRdb holds only the in-frame ones, with some missing. The sample shows more than 450,000 clones, about four fifths of them seen only once. Sequencing was performed on PBMCs. Every receptor here comes from a woman in her thirties or forties in good health. Some clones in this sample may be carry-over from other donors' samples.

The count of this clone is one. This sequence joins TRBV4-2 and TRBJ1-4; TRBD1 is a possible D gene (6 bases). Germline loops: CDR1 LGHNA, CDR2 YNFKEQ. V was cut by 0 bases and J by 3 bases, with 11 bases left in between. CDR3 length: 16 amino acids. CDR3 in DNA: TGTGCCAGCAGCCAAGAGAGGACAGCCTCTAATGAAAAACTGTTTTTT. Residues: CASSQERTASNEKLFF.

This clone is a singleton in its sample. The rearrangement uses TRBV9 and TRBJ2-1, with D uncertain. The length of the CDR3 is 13 residues. V lost 0 bases to trimming and J lost 6 bases, with 7 bases between them. The germline V gene encodes CDR1 SGDLS and CDR2 YYNGEE. The CDR3: CASSVAPGNEQFF. The CDR3 DNA sequence: TGTGCCAGCAGCGTAGCCCCGGGCAATGAGCAGTTCTTC.

The chain employs TRBV29-1 and TRBJ2-3, with 7 bases lining up with TRBD1. Per the germline V gene, CDR1 is SQVTM and CDR2 is ANQGSEA. Unmatched junction bases numbered 9, after V lost 6 bases and J lost 3 bases. The CDR3 extends over 14 amino acids. For the CDR3, the DNA is TGCAGCGTAACCGAGACAGGGACAACAGATACGCAGTATTTT. It is translated as CSVTETGTTDTQYF.

V is TRBV10-3 and J is TRBJ2-5; 9 positions agree with TRBD1. V trimming: 4 bases; J trimming: 5 bases; junction bases outside the gene matches: 11. The CDR3 runs to 16 residues. Germline CDR1 is ENHRY and CDR2 is SYGVKD. CDR3 sequence (DNA): TGTGCCATCAGTGGGGGACAGGGTGGACACGGGGAGACCCAGTACTTC. Residues: CAISGGQGGHGETQYF.